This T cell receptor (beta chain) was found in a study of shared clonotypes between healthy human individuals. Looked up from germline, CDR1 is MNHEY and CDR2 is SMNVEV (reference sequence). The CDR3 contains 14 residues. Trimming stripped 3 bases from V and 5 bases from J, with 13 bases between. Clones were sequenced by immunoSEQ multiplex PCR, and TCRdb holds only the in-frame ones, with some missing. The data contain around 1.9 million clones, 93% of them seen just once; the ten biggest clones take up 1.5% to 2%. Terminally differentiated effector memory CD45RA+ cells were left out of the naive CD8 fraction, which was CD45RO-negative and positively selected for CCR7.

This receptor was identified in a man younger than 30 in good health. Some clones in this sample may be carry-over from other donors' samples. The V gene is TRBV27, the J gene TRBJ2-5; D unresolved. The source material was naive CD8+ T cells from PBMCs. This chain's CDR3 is CASSFIGSSETQYF. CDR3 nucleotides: TGTGCCAGCAGTTTTATCGGAAGTTCGGAGACCCAGTACTTC.